This T cell receptor beta chain was sequenced for a study of cytomegalovirus exposure and HLA in healthy donors. On the study more broadly: Approximately 80 million unique TCRs from HLA-typed donors were held in an early data release.

Study-wide results and caveats: Accurate predictions that matched the HLA-A and HLA-B alleles of most subjects were reportedly made from TCR beta sequences.

The PCR ran on 60 Vbeta and 13 Jbeta primers. Assay used: immunoSEQ multiplex PCR; TCRdb lists only in-frame clones, some missing. This sample's clone table lists about 110,000 clones. The length of the CDR3 is 16 residues. Germline CDR1 and CDR2: SGHRS and YFSETQ. The germline V and J ends were trimmed by 0 bases and 4 bases, with 16 bases remaining between them. Comments on this clone: Its antigen is still unknown.

Sequenced input: PBMCs. This clonotype was obtained from a man aged 35-49 years in good health and CMV-seropositive. The chain joins TRBV5-1 to TRBJ1-1; TRBD1 might be the D (5 bases). The CDR3 DNA is TGCGCCAGCAGCTTGGCCTTCCAGGGTGGCGGCACTGAAGCTTTCTTT. It translates to CASSLAFQGGGTEAFF.